This T cell receptor beta chain was observed in a study of memory CD4+ T cells and cytomegalovirus serostatus. Measured with immunoSEQ multiplex PCR; TCRdb has only the in-frame clones, and not every one. The profile shows 40,000 to 55,000 clones, around 70% of them singletons. Germline V gene sequence: CDR1 LNHDA, CDR2 SQIVND (reference sequence). J was trimmed by 2 bases and V by 9 bases; bases with no gene match: 5. The CDR3 is 15 residues long. The sort gate was single viable CD3+CD4+CD8-CD45RO+ cells for memory CD4+ T cells. The J gene is TRBJ2-6, the V gene TRBV19; 9 bases map to TRBD1. The TCR sequence derives from an adult in good health and CMV-seropositive. The specimen sequenced was memory CD4+ T cells from blood. The CDR3 DNA is TGTGCCAGCCGGGACAGGGACCCTGGGGCCAACGTCCTGACTTTC. Translating it yields CASRDRDPGANVLTF.